The rows below give T cell receptor beta chains drawn from one sample of a study of T cell changes during pregnancy in multiple sclerosis. The method was immunoSEQ multiplex PCR; TCRdb's version includes in-frame clones alone and lacks a portion of them. Altogether 68,000 or so clones are present, roughly 94% being singletons, with the ten largest covering around 1.5%. This sample comprised peripheral blood, obtained in the second trimester of pregnancy. The receptors come from a female donor in good health, enrolled as a control in a pregnancy study. CDR3s include the opening cysteine and the closing phenylalanine or tryptophan. Fields, in order: clone size, D gene, J gene, V gene, CDR3 length, CDR3 DNA, CDR3 protein. The D gene is left open where the match is weak. Rows give clone size only sometimes, using once, few, many, or a class for an expanded clone.

>-|-|TRBJ2-7|TRBV27|16
TGTGCCAGCAGTTCGGTCAACACAGGGCTGAGGAACGAGCAGTACTTC
CASSSVNTGLRNEQYF
>-|-|TRBJ1-1|TRBV18|17
TGTGCCAGCTCAAATACCAAGGACATAGGTTTCGGCACTGAAGCTTTCTTT
CASSNTKDIGFGTEAFF
>-|TRBD2|TRBJ2-3|TRBV5-4|16
TGTGCCAGCAGCCCGAACGGGGGGGACAACACAGATACGCAGTATTTT
CASSPNGGDNTDTQYF
>-|TRBD2|TRBJ2-5|TRBV7-8|15
TGTGCCAGCAGCTTAAGCGGGAGCAGGAGAGAGACCCAGTACTTC
CASSLSGSRRETQYF
>-|TRBD2|TRBJ2-1|TRBV27|18
TGTGCCAGCAGTACTTTAGCGGGGGGCTGGGACTCCTACAATGAGCAGTTCTTC
CASSTLAGGWDSYNEQFF
>-|-|TRBJ2-7|TRBV27|15
TGTGCCAGCAGTTTATACCCGGGAGTGAAATACGAGCAGTACTTC
CASSLYPGVKYEQYF
>-|TRBD1|TRBJ1-4|TRBV7-9|14
TGTGCCAGCAGACGGACAGGTCCTAATGAAAAACTGTTTTTT
CASRRTGPNEKLFF
>-|TRBD1|TRBJ2-3|TRBV28|16
TGTGCCAGCAGTTATCGGGACAGGGAGGACGCAGATACGCAGTATTTT
CASSYRDREDADTQYF
>-|TRBD2|TRBJ2-1|TRBV7-9|16
TGTGCCAGCAGCTTAGGGCTAGCGGGGAATAGGGATGAGCAGTTCTTC
CASSLGLAGNRDEQFF
>-|TRBD1|TRBJ1-6|TRBV5-8|15
TGTGCCAGCAGCTCAACCGACAGGGGTAATTCACCCCTCCACTTT
CASSSTDRGNSPLHF
>-|-|TRBJ1-1|TRBV19|14
TGTGCCAGTAGTATAGCAGATTACAACACTGAAGCTTTCTTT
CASSIADYNTEAFF
>-|TRBD1|TRBJ2-5|TRBV9|18
TGTGCCAGCAGCGTAGGGCCCTCCAGGACAGGGGGGGTTGAGACCCAGTACTTC
CASSVGPSRTGGVETQYF
>-|TRBD1|TRBJ1-2|TRBV5-1|13
TGCGCCAGCAGCATCACAGGGGGCAATGGCTACACCTTC
CASSITGGNGYTF
>once|TRBD2|TRBJ2-3|TRBV15|16
TGTGCCACCAGCAGGACTAGCGGGAGAGGCACAGATACGCAGTATTTT
CATSRTSGRGTDTQYF
>-|-|TRBJ2-1|TRBV6-4|14
TGTGCCAGCAGTCGAGACACCTACTACAATGAGCAGTTCTTC
CASSRDTYYNEQFF
>-|-|TRBJ2-1|TRBV7-9|17
TGTGCCAGCAGCTTAGGGGTAGCGATTAGCTCCTACAATGAGCAGTTCTTC
CASSLGVAISSYNEQFF
>-|-|TRBJ1-5|TRBV9|16
TGTGCCAGCAGCGCTTCCACCGGGGGGCCGGATCAGCCCCAGCATTTT
CASSASTGGPDQPQHF
>-|TRBD2|TRBJ2-1|TRBV15|15
TGTGCCACCAGCGGAGGACTAGCGGTCTACAATGAGCAGTTCTTC
CATSGGLAVYNEQFF